This TCR beta chain was retrieved from a study of blood T cell repertoires in COVID-19. V gave up 4 bases and J gave up 10 bases; unmatched junction bases: 9. The germline V gene encodes CDR1 LGHDT and CDR2 YNNKEL (reference sequence). The CDR3 spans 13 residues. The method was immunoSEQ multiplex PCR; TCRdb's version includes in-frame clones alone and lacks a portion of them. The table has about 300,000 clones, about 87% seen once. This sequence originates from a man aged 65-85 years with acute or convalescent COVID-19. The sample was peripheral blood. The rearrangement links TRBV3-1 (or the pseudogene TRBV3-2) to TRBJ1-2, with 7 bases that match TRBD1. Here the CDR3 reads CASSPGTVRFYTF. CDR3 coding DNA: TGTGCCAGCAGCCCAGGGACAGTAAGGTTCTACACCTTC.